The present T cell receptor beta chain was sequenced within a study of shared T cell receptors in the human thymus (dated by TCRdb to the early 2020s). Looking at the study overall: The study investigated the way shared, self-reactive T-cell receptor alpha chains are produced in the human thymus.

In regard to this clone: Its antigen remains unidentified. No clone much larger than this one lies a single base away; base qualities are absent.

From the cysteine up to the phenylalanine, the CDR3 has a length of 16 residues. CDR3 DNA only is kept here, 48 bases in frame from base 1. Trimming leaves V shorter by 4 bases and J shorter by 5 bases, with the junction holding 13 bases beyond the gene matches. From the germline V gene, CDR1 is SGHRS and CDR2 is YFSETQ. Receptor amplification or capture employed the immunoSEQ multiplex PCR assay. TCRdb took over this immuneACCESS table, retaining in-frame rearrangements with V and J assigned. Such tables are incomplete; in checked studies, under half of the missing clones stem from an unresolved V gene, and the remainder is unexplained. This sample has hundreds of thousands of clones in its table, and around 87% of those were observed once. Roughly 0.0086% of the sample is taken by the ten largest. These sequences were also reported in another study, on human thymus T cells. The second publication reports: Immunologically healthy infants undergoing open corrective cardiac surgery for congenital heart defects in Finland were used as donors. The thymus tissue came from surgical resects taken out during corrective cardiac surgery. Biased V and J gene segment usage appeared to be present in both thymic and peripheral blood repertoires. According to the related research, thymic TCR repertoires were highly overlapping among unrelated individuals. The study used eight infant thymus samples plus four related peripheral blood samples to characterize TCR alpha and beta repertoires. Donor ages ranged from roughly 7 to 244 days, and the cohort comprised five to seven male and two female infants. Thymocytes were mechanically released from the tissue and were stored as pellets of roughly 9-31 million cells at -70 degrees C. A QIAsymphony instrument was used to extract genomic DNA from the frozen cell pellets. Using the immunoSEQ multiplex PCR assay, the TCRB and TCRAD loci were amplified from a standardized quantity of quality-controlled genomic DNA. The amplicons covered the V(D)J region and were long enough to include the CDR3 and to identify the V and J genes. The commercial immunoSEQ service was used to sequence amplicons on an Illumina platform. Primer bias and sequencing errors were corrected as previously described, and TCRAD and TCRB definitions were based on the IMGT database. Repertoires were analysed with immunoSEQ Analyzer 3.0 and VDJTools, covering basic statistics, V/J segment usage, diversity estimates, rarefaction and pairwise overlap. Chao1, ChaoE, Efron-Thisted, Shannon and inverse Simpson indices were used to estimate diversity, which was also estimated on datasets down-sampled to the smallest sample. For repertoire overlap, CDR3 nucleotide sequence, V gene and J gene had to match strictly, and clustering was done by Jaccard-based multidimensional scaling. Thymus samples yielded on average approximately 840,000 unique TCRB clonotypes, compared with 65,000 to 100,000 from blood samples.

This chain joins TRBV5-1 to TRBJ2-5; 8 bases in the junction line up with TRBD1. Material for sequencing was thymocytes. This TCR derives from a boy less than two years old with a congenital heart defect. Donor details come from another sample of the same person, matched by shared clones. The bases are TGCGCCAGCAGCCGAGATACAGGGGGTTGGTTCGAGACCCAGTACTTC. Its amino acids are CASSRDTGGWFETQYF. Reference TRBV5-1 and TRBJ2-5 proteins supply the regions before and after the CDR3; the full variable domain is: KAGVTQTPRYLIKTRGQQVTLSCSPISGHRSVSWYQQTPGQGLQFLFEYFSETQRNKGNFPGRFSGRQFSNSRSEMNVSTLELGDSALYLCASSRDTGGWFETQYFGPGTRLLVL.